This entry describes one T cell receptor beta chain. CDR3 length: 14 amino acids. Trimming cost V 7 bases and J 5 bases, with 14 bases left between them. The V gene's germline CDR1 is MDHEN and CDR2 SYDVKM. Method: immunoSEQ multiplex PCR; TCRdb's copy keeps in-frame clones and lacks some. The sample contains just under 85,000 clones, approximately 94% of which appear only once. The entry originates in a study of technical replicates of blood from four donors. This chain links TRBV28 with TRBJ2-2, with D possibly TRBD2 on 6 matching bases. The receptor comes from a human donor in good health. Sequenced input: T cells isolated from PBMCs. CDR3 sequence reads: CASNGGVRTGELFF. CDR3 bases: TGTGCCAGCAACGGGGGTGTAAGAACCGGGGAGCTGTTTTTT.